The clone carrying this T cell receptor (beta chain) was observed at least ten times. MiXCR, run by TCRdb on the reads, gives a single entry per CDR3 protein. The sample shows about 310,000 distinct CDR3 sequences, roughly 15% of them seen only once. Germline CDR1 is SNHLY and CDR2 is FYNNEI. V dropped 4 bases and J dropped 5; count of bases not matched to a gene: 0. This CDR3 contains 13 residues. This entry comes from a study of T cell repertoires in cytomegalovirus infection. The chain carries TRBV2 and TRBJ1-2, with TRBD1 identical over 11 bases. The receptor comes from a human donor in good health (CMV status not recorded). Some clones in this sample may be carry-over from other donors' samples. What was sequenced was PBMCs. CDR3 protein: CASSGDRGYGYTF. The CDR3 coding sequence is TGTGCCAGCAGTGGGGACAGGGGGTATGGCTACACCTTC.